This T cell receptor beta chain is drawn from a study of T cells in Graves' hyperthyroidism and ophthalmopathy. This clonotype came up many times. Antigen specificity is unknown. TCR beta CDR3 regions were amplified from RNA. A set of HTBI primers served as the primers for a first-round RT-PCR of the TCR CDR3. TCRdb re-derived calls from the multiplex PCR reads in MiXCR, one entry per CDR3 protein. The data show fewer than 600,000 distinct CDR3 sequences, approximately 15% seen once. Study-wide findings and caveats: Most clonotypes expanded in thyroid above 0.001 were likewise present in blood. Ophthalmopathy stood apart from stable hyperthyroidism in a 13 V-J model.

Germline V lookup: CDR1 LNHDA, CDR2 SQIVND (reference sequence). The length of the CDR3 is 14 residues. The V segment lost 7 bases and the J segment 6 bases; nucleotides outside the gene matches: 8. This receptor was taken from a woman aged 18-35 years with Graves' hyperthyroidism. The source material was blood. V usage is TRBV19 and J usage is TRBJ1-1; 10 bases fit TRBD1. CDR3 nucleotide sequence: TGTGCCAGTAAGGACAGGGGGACTCTCCCTGAAGCTTTCTTT. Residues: CASKDRGTLPEAFF. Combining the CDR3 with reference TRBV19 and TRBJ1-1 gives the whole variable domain DGGITQSPKYLFRKEGQNVTLSCEQNLNHDAMYWYRQDPGQGLRLIYYSQIVNDFQKGDIAEGYSVSREKKESFPLTVTSAQKNPTAFYLCASKDRGTLPEAFFGQGTRLTVV.